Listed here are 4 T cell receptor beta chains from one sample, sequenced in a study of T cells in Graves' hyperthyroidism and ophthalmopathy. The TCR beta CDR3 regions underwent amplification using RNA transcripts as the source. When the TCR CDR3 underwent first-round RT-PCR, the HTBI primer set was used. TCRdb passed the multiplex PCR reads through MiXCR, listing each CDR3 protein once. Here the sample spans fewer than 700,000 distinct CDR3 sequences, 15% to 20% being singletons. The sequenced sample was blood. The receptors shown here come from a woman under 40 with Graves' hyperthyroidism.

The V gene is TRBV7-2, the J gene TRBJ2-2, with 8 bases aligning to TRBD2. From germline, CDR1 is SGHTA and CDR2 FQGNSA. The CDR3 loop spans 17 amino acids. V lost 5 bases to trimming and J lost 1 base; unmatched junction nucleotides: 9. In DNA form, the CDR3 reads TGTGCCAGCAGCGCGCCTGGGGCGGGAGGGAACACCGGGGAGCTGTTTTTT. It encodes CASSAPGAGGNTGELFF. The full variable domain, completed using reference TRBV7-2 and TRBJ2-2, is GAGVSQSPSNKVTEKGKDVELRCDPISGHTALYWYRQSLGQGLEFLIYFQGNSAPDKSGLPSDRFSAERTGGSVSTLTIQRTQQEDSAVYLCASSAPGAGGNTGELFFGEGSRLTVL.

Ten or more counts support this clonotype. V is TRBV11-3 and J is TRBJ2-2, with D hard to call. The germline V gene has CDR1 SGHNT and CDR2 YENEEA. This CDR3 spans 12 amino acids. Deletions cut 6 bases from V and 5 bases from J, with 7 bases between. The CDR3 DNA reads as TGTGCCAGCAGTTATGAGACCGGGGAGCTGTTTTTT. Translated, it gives CASSYETGELFF.

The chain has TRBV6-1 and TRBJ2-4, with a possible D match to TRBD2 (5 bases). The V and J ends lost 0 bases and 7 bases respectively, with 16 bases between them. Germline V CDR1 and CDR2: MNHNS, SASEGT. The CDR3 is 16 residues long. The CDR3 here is CASSEARGWGSNIQYF. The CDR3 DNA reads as TGTGCCAGCAGTGAAGCCCGAGGGTGGGGTTCCAACATTCAGTACTTC.

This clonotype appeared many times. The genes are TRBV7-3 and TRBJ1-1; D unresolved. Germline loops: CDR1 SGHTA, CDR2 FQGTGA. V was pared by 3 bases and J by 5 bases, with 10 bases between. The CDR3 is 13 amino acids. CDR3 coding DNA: TGTGCCAGCAGCTTCGGACCGATGACTGAAGCTTTCTTT. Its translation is CASSFGPMTEAFF.